A single sample gave rise to the 30 T cell receptor beta chains below, sequenced in a study of post-analysis software for immune sequencing data. Findings and limits, study-wide: Five or six TRBV segments were significantly more frequent in patients than in controls. TRBV5-6, TRBV5-1 and TRBV20-1 were among these segments.

Incorporated into the TCR beta cDNA libraries were unique molecular identifiers, which served to reduce PCR and sequencing biases. TCRdb reanalysed the PCR reads using MiXCR and keeps one entry per CDR3 protein. The data show about 460,000 distinct CDR3 sequences, 40% to 55% seen once. Antigens for these TCRs are unknown. The sample consisted of blood. Every receptor here comes from a girl aged 5-17 years with multiple sclerosis.

To note about this clonotype: Possible read error: a much larger clone is one base away. The V call is TRBV6-2 or TRBV6-3, the J call TRBJ1-2, with D perhaps matching TRBD1 (5 bases). Trimming removed 6 bases from V and 3 bases from J, with 11 bases in between. Germline V lookup: CDR1 MNHEY, CDR2 SVGEGT. CDR3 size: 13 residues. The CDR3 is CASSPDSDYGYTF. The CDR3 nucleotides are TGTGCCAGCAGCCCCGACAGCGACTATGGCTACACCTTC.

This chain links TRBV28 with TRBJ2-3, with no clear D. Germline lookup yields CDR1 MDHEN and CDR2 SYDVKM. The CDR3 length is 13 residues. Between the trimmed V and J ends, which lost 7 bases and 7 bases, there was a span of 15 bases. The CDR3 reads CASTSVLGNTQYF. The CDR3 nucleotides read TGTGCCAGCACCTCAGTCCTGGGGAATACGCAGTATTTT. Using reference TRBV28 and TRBJ2-3 for the parts outside the CDR3, the full variable domain is DVKVTQSSRYLVKRTGEKVFLECVQDMDHENMFWYRQDPGLGLRLIYFSYDVKMKEKGDIPEGYSVSREKKERFSLILESASTNQTSMYLCASTSVLGNTQYFGPGTRLTVL.

The CDR3 sequence is CASSRVSVHTQYF. The CDR3 nucleotides are TGTGCCAGCAGTCGGGTATCGGTTCATACGCAGTATTTT. The genes are TRBV28 and TRBJ2-3; D gene uncertain. The V and J ends lost 5 bases and 7 bases respectively, with 13 bases between them. CDR3 length: 13 amino acids. In germline, CDR1 is MDHEN, CDR2 SYDVKM.

For the CDR3, the DNA is TGCAGTGCTAGAGGAGGGGGACAGCGAACCACTAACTATGGCTACACCTTC. Translating gives CSARGGGQRTTNYGYTF. The chain combines TRBV20-1 with TRBJ1-2; 7 bases line up with TRBD1. The CDR3 covers 17 residues. V trimming: 1 base; J trimming: 0 bases; junction bases outside the gene matches: 11. The germline CDR1 and CDR2 sequences are DFQATT and SNEGSKA (reference sequence).

The rearrangement uses TRBV5-1 and TRBJ2-5, with 8 nucleotides matching TRBD2. Near its end, the DNA agrees better with TRBJ2-7, so the J call may be wrong. The CDR3 is 15 residues long. The germline V gene encodes CDR1 SGHRS and CDR2 YFSETQ. The CDR3 sequence is CASSFQPGGFYEQYF. The CDR3 DNA reads as TGCGCCAGCAGCTTTCAGCCGGGAGGGTTCTACGAGCAGTACTTC.

The rearrangement uses TRBV30 and TRBJ2-7, with 7 bases aligning to TRBD2. After removal of 4 bases from V and 0 bases from J, the junction contained 6 bases not matched to a gene. Germline V CDR1 and CDR2: GTSNPN, SVGIG (reference sequence). This CDR3 is 14 amino acids long. CDR3 amino acids: CAWTPGGSSYEQYF. CDR3 nucleotide sequence: TGTGCCTGGACGCCGGGGGGTAGCTCCTACGAGCAGTACTTC. The full variable domain, with the rest looked up from reference TRBV30 and TRBJ2-7, is SQTIHQWPATLVQPVGSPLSLECTVEGTSNPNLYWYRQAAGRGLQLLFYSVGIGQISSEVPQNLSASRPQDRQFILSSKKLLLSDSGFYLCAWTPGGSSYEQYFGPGTRLTVT.

The count of this clonotype is one. The chain recombines TRBV20-1 with TRBJ2-5, with a possible D match to TRBD2 (6 bases). The tail of the sequence fits TRBJ2-7 better, so the J call may be wrong. The CDR3 consists of 16 residues. From germline, CDR1 is DFQATT and CDR2 SNEGSKA (reference sequence). The CDR3 here is CSARDRAGFIVYEQYF. The DNA for the CDR3 is TGCAGTGCTAGAGATCGGGCGGGATTCATCGTCTACGAGCAGTACTTC.

There are a few counts of this clonotype. The chain joins TRBV27 to TRBJ2-7; maybe TRBD1 (7 bases). Trimming pared 0 bases from V and 5 bases from J, leaving 23 bases between. This CDR3 spans 18 amino acids. Germline-derived CDR1 and CDR2 are MNHEY and SMNVEV (reference sequence). CDR3 in amino acids: CASSLSASGLGGLNEQYF. The CDR3 DNA sequence: TGTGCCAGCAGTTTATCGGCGAGCGGGCTAGGGGGCCTGAACGAGCAGTACTTC.

The CDR3 DNA sequence: TGTGCCACCTCTAGCGGGAGGGCTGCAGATACGCAGTATTTT. Amino acids: CATSSGRAADTQYF. The rearrangement uses TRBV6-5 and TRBJ2-3; 12 bases align to TRBD2. This CDR3 comprises 14 residues. Looked up from germline, CDR1 is MNHEY and CDR2 is SVGAGI. V gave up 10 bases and J gave up 4 bases; unmatched junction bases: 6.

The genes are TRBV29-1 and TRBJ1-2; D remains ambiguous. CDR3 length: 12 residues. V shed 7 bases and J shed 1 base, with 10 bases lying between them. From germline, CDR1 is SQVTM and CDR2 ANQGSEA. Here the CDR3 reads CSDLVGNYGYTF. As DNA, the CDR3 is TGCAGCGATTTAGTGGGTAACTATGGCTACACCTTC.

The V gene is TRBV10-3, the J gene TRBJ1-2; D possibly corresponds to TRBD1 (5 bases). CDR1 and CDR2 from the germline V gene are ENHRY and SYGVKD. The CDR3 loop spans 13 amino acids. The V gene lost 3 bases and the J gene lost 8 bases, with 13 bases spanning the gap. For the CDR3, the DNA is TGTGCCATCAGTGATTCAGGGACGTACGGCTACACCTTC. The encoded protein is CAISDSGTYGYTF.

The CDR3 region is CASSSPLGSVDGYTF. CDR3 sequence (DNA): TGTGCCAGCAGCTCACCTTTAGGGTCGGTTGATGGCTACACCTTC. This rearrangement joins TRBV6-5 to TRBJ1-2; D ambiguous. V lost 6 bases to trimming and J lost 6 bases, with 20 bases between them. The CDR3 loop spans 15 amino acids. CDR1 and CDR2 (germline): MNHEY, SVGAGI.

The chain links TRBV2 to TRBJ2-7; 10 bases agree with TRBD1. The CDR3 extends over 15 amino acids. V lost 6 bases and J lost 6; bases outside the gene matches: 11. Germline CDR1 SNHLY, CDR2 FYNNEI. CDR3 DNA: TGTGCCAGCAGCGTTACCGGGACAGGGGCCGGCGAGCAGTACTTC. This translates into CASSVTGTGAGEQYF.

The rearrangement uses TRBV20-1 and TRBJ1-4; D perhaps matches TRBD1 (6 bases). The germline CDR1 and CDR2 sequences are DFQATT and SNEGSKA (reference sequence). V gave up 5 bases and J gave up 8 bases, with 21 bases separating them. There are 15 residues in the CDR3. CDR3 region: CSADPLGQGAEKLFF. DNA for the CDR3: TGCAGTGCTGATCCTTTGGGACAAGGAGCGGAAAAACTGTTTTTT.

This clonotype was seen only a few times. The chain joins TRBV20-1 to TRBJ2-3; 8 bases line up with TRBD2. After removal of 0 bases from V and 4 bases from J, the junction contained 9 bases not matched to a gene. Germline CDR1 reads DFQATT; CDR2 reads SNEGSKA (reference sequence). The CDR3 length is 16 residues. For the CDR3, the DNA is TGCAGTGCTAGAGATGGGGCTAGCGGGTTCTCAGATACGCAGTATTTT. Its translation: CSARDGASGFSDTQYF.

The V gene is TRBV16, the J gene TRBJ1-2, with TRBD1 as a possible D gene (6 bases). V was shortened by 4 bases and J by 7 bases, with 19 bases between the two germline ends. The CDR3 is 15 amino acids. Germline CDR1 is KGHSY and CDR2 is FQNENV. The chain's CDR3 is CASSPFEGGVGGYTF. CDR3 in DNA: TGTGCCAGCAGCCCCTTTGAAGGGGGGGTTGGTGGCTACACCTTC.

In this sample, this clonotype turned up a few times. This sequence joins TRBV6-4 and TRBJ1-1; 8 bases are shared with TRBD1. Germline lookup yields CDR1 MRHNA and CDR2 SNTAGT. This CDR3 is 14 amino acids long. The junction had 7 bases not matched to a gene; V was cut back by 7 bases and J by 3 bases. The CDR3: CASKVLTGDTEAFF. CDR3 DNA sequence: TGTGCCAGCAAGGTACTGACAGGGGACACTGAAGCTTTCTTT.

The chain carries TRBV20-1 and TRBJ2-3; D gene unclear. This CDR3 comprises 18 residues. The V gene lost 1 base and the J gene lost 9 bases, with 29 bases spanning the gap. CDR1 and CDR2 from the germline V gene are DFQATT and SNEGSKA (reference sequence). The CDR3 here is CSARVGRVTAFTDWTQYF. The CDR3 bases are TGCAGTGCTAGAGTAGGACGGGTAACAGCTTTCACAGATTGGACGCAGTATTTT.

This clonotype was picked up a small number of times. The chain employs TRBV29-1 and TRBJ2-7; D possibly corresponds to TRBD2 (6 bases). Per the germline V gene, CDR1 is SQVTM and CDR2 is ANQGSEA. CDR3 length equals 13 residues. V lost 4 bases, J lost 0 bases, and 10 bases lay in between. The CDR3 sequence is CSVGSGSSYEQYF. The CDR3 DNA reads TGCAGCGTTGGTTCCGGGAGCTCCTACGAGCAGTACTTC.

V gene TRBV5-1 combines with J gene TRBJ2-3; TRBD2 matches 7 bases. The junction had 1 base not matched to a gene; V was cut back by 7 bases and J by 2 bases. Germline CDR1 reads SGHRS; CDR2 reads YFSETQ. The CDR3 totals 12 residues. CDR3 in amino acids: CASRLATDTQYF. The CDR3 DNA reads as TGCGCCAGCCGACTAGCCACAGATACGCAGTATTTT. Using reference TRBV5-1 and TRBJ2-3 for the parts outside the CDR3, the full variable domain is KAGVTQTPRYLIKTRGQQVTLSCSPISGHRSVSWYQQTPGQGLQFLFEYFSETQRNKGNFPGRFSGRQFSNSRSEMNVSTLELGDSALYLCASRLATDTQYFGPGTRLTVL.

This chain uses TRBV2 with TRBJ2-1, with D perhaps given as TRBD1 or TRBD2 (5 bases each). Germline V gives CDR1 SNHLY, CDR2 FYNNEI. V was trimmed by 7 bases and J by 4 bases, leaving 11 bases between them. This CDR3 has 13 residues. The CDR3 region is CASTQRTYNEQFF. The CDR3 bases are TGTGCCAGCACCCAGCGGACATACAATGAGCAGTTCTTC.

This chain uses TRBV7-3 with TRBJ2-1; possibly TRBD2 for D (5 bases). V was pared by 1 base and J by 8 bases, with 9 bases between. Germline values: CDR1 SGHTA, CDR2 FQGTGA. The CDR3 contains 13 residues. The CDR3 region has the DNA TGTGCCAGCAGCTTAATATGGGGAGATGAGCAGTTCTTC. This codes for CASSLIWGDEQFF.

The V call is TRBV4-1, the J call TRBJ2-7, with D perhaps being TRBD1 or TRBD2 (5 bases each). V lost 11 bases to trimming and J lost 3 bases, with 17 bases between them. The germline CDR1 and CDR2 sequences are MGHRA and YSYEKL. The CDR3 spans 13 residues. The CDR3 DNA sequence: TGCGCCTCCGCTCAGGGAGAGGGCTACGAGCAGTACTTC. Amino acids: CASAQGEGYEQYF.

The rearrangement links TRBV6-2 or TRBV6-3 to TRBJ1-5, with D uncertain. The CDR3 is 14 amino acids. CDR1 is MNHEY, CDR2 SVGEGT, per germline. V was shortened by 1 base and J by 4 bases, with 8 bases between the two germline ends. The CDR3 DNA reads as TGTGCCAGCAGTTACTTGACCGGGAATCAGCCCCAGCATTTT. Translation: CASSYLTGNQPQHF.

This clonotype has only a few counts. The V call is TRBV6-6, the J call TRBJ2-7, with TRBD1 matching 7 bases. V gave up 8 bases and J gave up 0 bases; unmatched junction bases: 13. This CDR3 has 16 residues. Germline V gives CDR1 MNHNY, CDR2 SVGAGI (reference sequence). The CDR3 here is CASAHPGTASSYEQYF. The CDR3 DNA is TGTGCCAGCGCCCATCCCGGGACAGCGAGCTCCTACGAGCAGTACTTC.

The chain recombines TRBV5-1 with TRBJ2-7; TRBD2 is a possible D gene (6 bases). There are 15 residues in the CDR3. With 3 bases removed from V and 1 base from J, the gap between germline ends came to 14 bases. Germline loops: CDR1 SGHRS, CDR2 YFSETQ. CDR3 in amino acids: CASSSGAGTSYEQYF. The CDR3, as DNA: TGCGCCAGCAGCTCCGGAGCAGGGACTTCCTACGAGCAGTACTTC.

This clonotype was observed a single time. At one boundary the junction diverges from the germline segment, which might be a read error. The chain carries TRBV7-9 and TRBJ2-1; TRBD2 matches at 12 bases. CDR1 and CDR2 from the germline V gene are SEHNR and FQNEAQ (reference sequence). CDR3 length equals 14 residues. The CDR3 loop reads CASSLAGGPSEQFF. The CDR3 DNA is TGTGCCAGCAGCCTAGCGGGAGGGCCGTCGGAGCAGTTCTTC.

This sequence joins TRBV11-2 and TRBJ2-1; 9 bases fit TRBD2. V lost 3 bases to trimming and J lost 4 bases; unmatched junction nucleotides: 7. Germline-derived CDR1 and CDR2 are SGHAT and FQNNGV. This CDR3 contains 16 residues. CDR3 loop: CASSFDTSGLYNEQFF. In DNA, the CDR3 is TGTGCCAGCAGCTTTGATACTAGCGGGCTTTACAATGAGCAGTTCTTC.

The chain has TRBV7-2 and TRBJ2-5, with 7 bases fitting TRBD2. Unmatched junction bases numbered 5, after V lost 2 bases and J lost 5 bases. Germline V gives CDR1 SGHTA, CDR2 FQGNSA. The CDR3 runs 14 residues. CDR3 sequence: CASSLRAGEETQYF. The CDR3 DNA sequence: TGTGCCAGCAGCTTACGGGCGGGAGAGGAGACCCAGTACTTC.

V gene TRBV6-5 combines with J gene TRBJ2-3; D is uncertain. CDR1 MNHEY and CDR2 SVGAGI come from the germline V gene. V was clipped by 8 bases and J by 0 bases, with 9 bases between them. This CDR3 has 13 residues. This CDR3 is CASLPDSTDTQYF. CDR3 in DNA: TGTGCCAGCCTGCCGGATAGCACAGATACGCAGTATTTT.